The source of this T cell receptor beta chain is a study of blood T cell repertoires in COVID-19. The germline V gene has CDR1 SGDLS and CDR2 YYNGEE. This CDR3 is built from 16 residues. The V segment lost 3 bases and the J segment 5 bases; nucleotides outside the gene matches: 12. Sequencing used immunoSEQ multiplex PCR; TCRdb keeps in-frame clones, though not all of them. The sample lists roughly 300,000 clones; 90% were seen once. This chain joins TRBV9 and TRBJ2-7, with 9 bases identical to TRBD1. Sequencing used PBMCs or T cells enriched from blood (not recorded which). The sequence was obtained from a woman between 25 and 40 years old who had recovered from COVID-19. The CDR3: CASSALGTGSWNEQYF. CDR3 DNA sequence: TGTGCCAGCAGCGCCCTTGGGACAGGGAGTTGGAACGAGCAGTACTTC.